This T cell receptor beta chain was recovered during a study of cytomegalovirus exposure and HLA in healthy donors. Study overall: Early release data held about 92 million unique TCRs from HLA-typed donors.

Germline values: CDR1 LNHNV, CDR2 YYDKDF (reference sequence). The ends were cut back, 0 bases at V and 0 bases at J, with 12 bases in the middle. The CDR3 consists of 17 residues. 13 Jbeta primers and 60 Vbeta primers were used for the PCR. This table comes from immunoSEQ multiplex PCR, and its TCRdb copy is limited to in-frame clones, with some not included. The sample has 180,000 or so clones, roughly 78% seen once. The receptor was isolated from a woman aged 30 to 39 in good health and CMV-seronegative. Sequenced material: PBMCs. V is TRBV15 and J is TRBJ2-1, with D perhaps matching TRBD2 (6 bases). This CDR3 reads CATSRERGAGSYNEQFF. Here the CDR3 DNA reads TGTGCCACCAGCAGAGAACGCGGGGCCGGCTCCTACAATGAGCAGTTCTTC.